This T cell receptor (beta chain) emerged from a study of read filtering for tumor transcriptome and immune sequencing. This library used approximately 370 ng RNA and molecular barcoded adaptors spanning alpha/delta and beta/gamma chains. TCRdb recomputed calls from the reads with MiXCR, one row per CDR3 protein. The table has about 86,000 distinct CDR3 sequences, about 12% seen once. CDR1 is MGHDK, CDR2 SYGVNS, per germline. This CDR3 is 17 amino acids long. The V gene lost 3 bases and the J gene lost 6 bases, with 24 bases spanning the gap. The table lists this clonotype with many counts. The chain employs TRBV25-1 and TRBJ2-7, with D perhaps matching TRBD2 (7 bases). This TCR derives from a donor aged 40 or older with multiple myeloma. Specimen: a population of CD138-negative cells sorted from bone marrow. CDR3 sequence (DNA): TGTGCCAGCAGTGAGCGGGGGCCTAGCGGCGGACGTTCCGAGCAGTACTTC. Translation: CASSERGPSGGRSEQYF.